Listed here are 5 T cell receptor beta chains from one sample, sequenced in a study of OX40 agonist ivuxolimab in advanced cancers. The data were produced by immunoSEQ multiplex PCR, yet TCRdb's version contains in-frame clones alone and is incomplete. The sample carries about 110,000 clones, about 91% recorded once. The sequenced sample was CD4+ or CD8+ T cells sorted from blood, obtained in a trial of the OX40 agonist ivuxolimab. These receptors were obtained from an adult with an advanced solid tumor such as melanoma, head and neck, liver or kidney cancer.

This clone showed up just once. The chain combines TRBV5-1 with TRBJ2-6; D is perhaps TRBD1 or TRBD2 (5 bases each). The CDR3 length is 18 residues. V was trimmed by 0 bases and J by 0 bases, leaving 13 bases between them. Germline V CDR1 and CDR2: SGHRS, YFSETQ. The CDR3 sequence: CASSLVGASSSGANVLTF. CDR3 DNA sequence: TGCGCCAGCAGCTTGGTCGGGGCTAGCAGCTCTGGGGCCAACGTCCTGACTTTC.

This chain links TRBV28 with TRBJ1-1; D is perhaps TRBD1 (5 bases). With 7 bases removed from V and 4 bases from J, the gap between germline ends came to 16 bases. Per the germline V gene, CDR1 is MDHEN and CDR2 is SYDVKM. The CDR3 is 14 residues long. In DNA form, the CDR3 reads TGTGCCAGCACTCGAGGGACTTCGCTCACTGAAGCTTTCTTT. Translation gives CASTRGTSLTEAFF.

This clone was observed a single time. V gene TRBV25-1 combines with J gene TRBJ2-5; 8 bases are a match to TRBD1. The CDR3 is 13 amino acids. The germline V gene has CDR1 MGHDK and CDR2 SYGVNS. Trimming took 3 bases from V and 6 from J; bases not matched to a gene: 3. The CDR3 region has the DNA TGTGCCAGCAGTGACCGACAGGGGAAGACCCAGTACTTC. Protein sequence: CASSDRQGKTQYF.

Only one count was recorded for this clone. The chain combines TRBV5-1 with TRBJ2-7; 12 nucleotides line up with TRBD2. This CDR3 comprises 16 residues. With V trimmed by 5 bases and J by 5 bases, 11 bases remained unmatched. CDR1 and CDR2 (germline): SGHRS, YFSETQ. The CDR3 DNA reads as TGCGCCAGCAGACGTGGGACTAGCGGGCCCTACGACGAGCAGTACTTC. Translation: CASRRGTSGPYDEQYF.

The V call is TRBV6-5, the J call TRBJ1-5; D gene uncertain. The V gene's germline CDR1 is MNHEY and CDR2 SVGAGI. Trimming removed 0 bases at V and 6 bases at J, with 9 bases between. CDR3 length: 14 residues. CDR3 bases: TGTGCCAGCAGTTACTCGGCGGTAGGTCAGCCCCAGCATTTT. Protein product: CASSYSAVGQPQHF.